These T cell receptor beta chains were read from a single sample in a study of T cell responses to AZD1222 COVID-19 vaccine. Assay: immunoSEQ multiplex PCR; the TCRdb copy retains only in-frame clones and omits some. The sample holds some 100,000 clones; about 90% are singletons and the top ten take roughly a tenth. Sequencing used peripheral blood, obtained 28 days after the second AZD1222 dose. These receptors all come from an adult who received the AZD1222 COVID-19 vaccine. The CDR3 runs from the conserved cysteine through the conserved F or W. The D gene is left open where the match is weak. Only part of the rows carry a size: once, few, many, or a class if the clone is expanded.

TRBJ1-5,.,TRBV6-5,.,CASSSTGNFNQPQHF,TGTGCCAGCAGTTCCACAGGGAACTTCAATCAGCCCCAGCATTTT
TRBJ1-5,.,TRBV5-5,.,CASSLSRVVNQPQHF,TGTGCCAGCAGCTTGTCCCGGGTGGTCAATCAGCCCCAGCATTTT
TRBJ1-1,.,TRBV7-9,TRBD1,CASRADRGSGNTEAFF,TGTGCCAGCAGGGCGGACAGGGGGTCCGGGAACACTGAAGCTTTCTTT
TRBJ2-1,.,TRBV24-1,TRBD1,CATSDPSGRTGNEQFF,TGTGCCACCAGTGATCCTTCGGGGCGGACAGGGAATGAGCAGTTCTTC
TRBJ2-3,.,TRBV9,TRBD2,CASSVYGGGATDTQYF,TGTGCCAGCAGCGTATATGGCGGGGGGGCTACAGATACGCAGTATTTT
TRBJ1-2,.,TRBV6-2/TRBV6-3,TRBD1,CASSATGDGYTF,TGTGCCAGCAGTGCTACAGGGGATGGCTACACCTTC
TRBJ2-1,.,TRBV15,.,CATSREPPHEQFF,TGTGCCACCAGCAGAGAGCCCCCGCATGAGCAGTTCTTC
TRBJ2-3,.,TRBV5-4,.,CASSLGGLSTDTQYF,TGTGCCAGCAGCTTGGGGGGGCTAAGCACAGATACGCAGTATTTT
TRBJ2-1,.,TRBV5-1,.,CASTQEGAWSSYNEQFF,TGCGCCAGCACCCAAGAAGGGGCGTGGAGCTCCTACAATGAGCAGTTCTTC
TRBJ2-7,.,TRBV15,.,CATSRRSGSHEQYF,TGTGCCACCAGCAGGAGATCAGGGTCCCACGAGCAGTACTTC
TRBJ2-6,.,TRBV10-1,.,CASSPAGANVLTF,TGCGCCAGCAGCCCTGCTGGGGCCAACGTCCTGACTTTC
TRBJ2-1,.,TRBV11-2,.,CASSSGARDEQFF,TGTGCCAGCAGCTCCGGGGCTAGGGATGAGCAGTTCTTC
TRBJ1-4,.,TRBV18,TRBD1,CASSPGTGNEKLFF,TGTGCCAGCTCACCTGGGACAGGGAATGAAAAACTGTTTTTT
TRBJ1-1,once,TRBV11-2,.,CASSLQGGIAEAFF,TGTGCCAGCAGCTTACAAGGGGGGATCGCTGAAGCTTTCTTT
TRBJ2-2,.,TRBV6-5,.,CASSSWVGGRF,TGTGCCAGCAGTAGCTGGGTGGGAGGCCGATTT
TRBJ1-2,.,TRBV2,TRBD1,CASSENRGPNYGYTF,TGTGCCAGCAGTGAAAACAGGGGGCCTAACTATGGCTACACCTTC
TRBJ1-1,.,TRBV10-1,.,CASSESGEGAFF,TGCGCCAGCAGTGAGTCTGGGGAAGGGGCTTTCTTT
TRBJ1-2,.,TRBV19,.,CASTVGLIPDGYTF,TGTGCCAGTACTGTAGGTTTAATTCCGGATGGCTACACCTTC
TRBJ2-7,once,TRBV6-5,.,CASSYSGRTEQYF,TGTGCCAGCAGTTACTCCGGCAGAACCGAGCAGTACTTC
TRBJ2-1,.,TRBV7-9,TRBD1,CASSPGGAAPYNEQFF,TGTGCCAGCAGCCCAGGGGGCGCGGCCCCCTACAATGAGCAGTTCTTC
TRBJ1-1,.,TRBV29-1,.,CSARDLEAFF,TGCAGCGCCCGGGACCTTGAAGCTTTCTTT
TRBJ2-7,.,TRBV27,TRBD1,CASSPTGGDEQYF,TGTGCCAGCAGCCCAACAGGGGGTGACGAGCAGTACTTC
TRBJ2-3,.,TRBV5-1,.,CASSLDTSSGTDTQYF,TGCGCCAGCAGCTTGGATACGTCTAGCGGCACAGATACGCAGTATTTT
TRBJ1-1,.,TRBV5-6,.,CASSLVGGETEAFF,TGTGCCAGCAGCTTGGTTGGGGGCGAGACTGAAGCTTTCTTT
TRBJ2-3,.,TRBV7-2,.,CASSPGFVRTDTQYF,TGTGCCAGCAGCCCCGGTTTTGTGAGAACAGATACGCAGTATTTT
TRBJ1-1,.,TRBV5-6,.,CASSGTVTNTEAFF,TGTGCCAGCAGCGGTACAGTTACCAACACTGAAGCTTTCTTT
TRBJ2-5,.,TRBV27,TRBD2,CASSLVRAGVGETQYF,TGTGCCAGCAGTTTAGTTCGAGCGGGAGTAGGAGAGACCCAGTACTTC
TRBJ1-1,once,TRBV19,.,CASSMRARATEAFF,TGTGCCAGTAGTATGAGGGCCAGGGCTACTGAAGCTTTCTTT
TRBJ2-2,.,TRBV7-2,TRBD1,CASSPGTGGNTGELFF,TGTGCCAGCAGCCCCGGGACAGGGGGCAACACCGGGGAGCTGTTTTTT
TRBJ1-2,.,TRBV18,TRBD1,CASSPMGQGGYTF,TGTGCCAGCTCACCAATGGGACAGGGGGGCTACACCTTC
TRBJ1-4,.,TRBV19,.,CASSINVREKLFF,TGTGCCAGTAGTATTAATGTGCGGGAAAAACTGTTTTTT
TRBJ1-2,.,TRBV7-3,.,CASSLGVGGYTF,TGTGCCAGCAGCCTGGGCGTTGGTGGCTACACCTTC
TRBJ1-3,.,TRBV7-9,.,CASSLDRLSGNTIYF,TGTGCCAGCAGCTTAGATCGGCTATCTGGAAACACCATATATTTT
TRBJ1-1,once,TRBV7-2,.,CASSFLFVGWDTEAFF,TGTGCCAGCAGCTTCCTCTTTGTCGGGTGGGACACTGAAGCTTTCTTT
TRBJ2-1,.,TRBV7-9,.,CASSLYLASYNEQFF,TGTGCCAGCAGCTTGTACCTAGCTTCCTACAATGAGCAGTTCTTC
TRBJ2-1,.,TRBV7-3,TRBD2,CASSLGLAGLSSYNEQFF,TGTGCCAGCAGCTTAGGGCTAGCGGGGCTGAGCTCCTACAATGAGCAGTTCTTC
TRBJ2-4,.,TRBV10-3,TRBD2,CATMDRDYNYIQYF,TGTGCCACGATGGACCGGGACTATAATTACATTCAGTACTTC